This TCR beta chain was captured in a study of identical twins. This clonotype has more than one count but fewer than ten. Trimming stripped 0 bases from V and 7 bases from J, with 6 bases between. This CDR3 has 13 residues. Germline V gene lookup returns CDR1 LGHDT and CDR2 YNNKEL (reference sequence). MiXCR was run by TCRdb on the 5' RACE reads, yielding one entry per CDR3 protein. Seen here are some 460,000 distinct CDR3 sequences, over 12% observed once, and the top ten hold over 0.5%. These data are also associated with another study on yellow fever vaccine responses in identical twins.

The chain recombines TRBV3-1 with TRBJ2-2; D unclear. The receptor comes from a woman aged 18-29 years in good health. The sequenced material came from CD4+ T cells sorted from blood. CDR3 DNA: TGTGCCAGCAGCCAAGATTACGGCGGGGAGCTGTTTTTT. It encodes CASSQDYGGELFF.